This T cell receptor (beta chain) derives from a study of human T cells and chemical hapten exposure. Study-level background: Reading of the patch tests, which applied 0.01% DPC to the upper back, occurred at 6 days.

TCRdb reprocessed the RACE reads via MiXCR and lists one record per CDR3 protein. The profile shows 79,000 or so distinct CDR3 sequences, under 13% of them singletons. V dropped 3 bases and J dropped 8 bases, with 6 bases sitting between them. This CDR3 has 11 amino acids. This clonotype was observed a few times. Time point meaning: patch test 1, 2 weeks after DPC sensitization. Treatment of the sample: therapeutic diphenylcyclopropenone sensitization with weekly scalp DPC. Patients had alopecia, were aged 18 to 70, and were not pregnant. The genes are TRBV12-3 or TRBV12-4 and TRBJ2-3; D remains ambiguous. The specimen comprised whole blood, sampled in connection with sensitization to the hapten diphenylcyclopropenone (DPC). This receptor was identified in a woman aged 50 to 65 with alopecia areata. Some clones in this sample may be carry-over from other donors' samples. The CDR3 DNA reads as TGTGCCAGCAGTTTCGCTGCTACGCAGTATTTT. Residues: CASSFAATQYF.